This passage covers 2 T cell receptor beta chains from one sample sequenced in a study of T cell responses to AZD1222 COVID-19 vaccine (dated by TCRdb to the early 2020s). The method behind the library was the immunoSEQ multiplex PCR assay. TCRdb carries this immuneACCESS record with in-frame sequences only. Its versions omit some clonotypes, under half of them owing to an unresolved V gene in the studies checked, with the rest unexplained. This sample lists roughly 170,000 clones; around 88% were detected once. About 0.53% of the sample lies in the top ten. This specimen's time point label, per the study, means: baseline before first vaccination. The sample was peripheral blood, taken on day 0 of AZD1222 vaccination. The source of these receptors is an adult in good health.

The chain uses TRBV9 and TRBJ1-6; D unresolved. Germline CDR1 and CDR2: SGDLS and YYNGEE. V shed 3 bases and J shed 5 bases, with 12 bases lying between them. The CDR3 spans 15 residues. The CDR3 bases are TGTGCCAGCAGCGAGGGCCGGGCGAATAATTCACCCCTCCACTTT. It encodes CASSEGRANNSPLHF.

The V and J genes are TRBV2 and TRBJ1-2; no firm D call. Germline CDR1 is SNHLY and CDR2 is FYNNEI. V gave up 8 bases and J gave up 4 bases, with 14 bases separating them. CDR3 length: 13 residues. CDR3 amino acids: CASLSREGYGYTF. CDR3 nucleotides: TGTGCCAGCCTTTCCCGAGAGGGCTATGGCTACACCTTC.